This T cell receptor beta chain derives from a study of neoadjuvant anti-PD-1 for oral cavity cancer. At the level of the study: Around day 43, patients without progression received a fourth nivolumab dose before surgery. Findings of the study overall: Higher pretreatment Treg/Th17 ratios tracked higher pretreatment blood clonality.

Note on this clone: Its cognate antigen is unknown.

Generated by immunoSEQ multiplex PCR, the TCRdb table keeps only in-frame clones and is missing some. The data hold nearly 10,000 clones, with 60% to 70% observed a single time. The germline V gene has CDR1 SGHRS and CDR2 YFSETQ. Between the trimmed V and J ends, which lost 4 bases and 6 bases, there was a span of 20 bases. The CDR3 length is 16 residues. This sample's time point: after neoadjuvant nivolumab, at surgical resection. Stage II-IVA oral cavity squamous cell carcinoma was new and untreated by systemic or radiation therapy. PBMCs were not maintained or expanded in culture before analysis. This TCR derives from a person aged 40 to 85 with oral cavity squamous cell carcinoma. J is TRBJ2-1 and V is TRBV5-1; D perhaps matches TRBD1 (7 bases). The sample consisted of PBMCs, taken after nivolumab (anti-PD-1) treatment. For the CDR3, the DNA is TGCGCCAGCAGCCCTCTCGGAGGGGGCGGCTTCAATGAGCAGTTCTTC. The encoded protein is CASSPLGGGGFNEQFF.